A selection of T cell receptor beta chains follows, all from one sample in a study of response to subunit inactivated influenza vaccine. MiXCR was run by TCRdb on the RT-PCR reads, yielding one entry per CDR3 protein. The sample lists hundreds of thousands of distinct CDR3 sequences, around 11% occurring once. The same data also went into a second study, on T cells expressing NK-cell markers.

Source: PBMCs from blood, taken on the day of vaccination. The receptors stem from a man aged 50 to 60 who received an inactivated influenza vaccine. CDR3s include the opening cysteine and the closing phenylalanine or tryptophan. Each record gives: J gene, clone size, D gene, V gene, CDR3 DNA, CDR3 protein. A D gene is named only where the DNA matches it firmly. Where a row states a size, it is once, few, many or the class of an expanded clone; other rows omit it.

TRBJ2-1,.,.,TRBV29-1,TGCAGCGCCGAGGCGGGGGGACAGGTCTACAATGAGCAGTTCTTC,CSAEAGGQVYNEQFF
TRBJ2-3,few,TRBD2,TRBV3-1,TGTGCCAGCAACCGGGCTAGCGGGAGGACAGATACGCAGTATTTT,CASNRASGRTDTQYF
TRBJ2-5,once,.,TRBV29-1,TGCAGCCGAGGCCGTCGGGAGACCCAGTACTTC,CSRGRRETQYF
TRBJ2-6,.,TRBD1,TRBV4-2,TGTGCCAGCAGCCGTAGACAGGGAGCCCTGAGCTCTGGGGCCAACGTCCTGACTTTC,CASSRRQGALSSGANVLTF
TRBJ2-5,.,TRBD2,TRBV30,TGTGCCTGGGGCGGGGGGACGCAAGAGACCCAGTACTTC,CAWGGGTQETQYF
TRBJ2-7,.,TRBD2,TRBV12-3/TRBV12-4,TGTGCCAGCAGTTTTCGACTAGCGGGAACTCTCCGTCCCGAGCAGTACTTC,CASSFRLAGTLRPEQYF
TRBJ2-1,few,.,TRBV15,TGTGCCACCAGCAGAGATCGTCGTGGGACCAATGAGCAGTTCTTC,CATSRDRRGTNEQFF
TRBJ1-5,.,.,TRBV5-5,TGTGCCAGCAGCTTCGGACAGAGCAATCAGCCCCAGCATTTT,CASSFGQSNQPQHF
TRBJ2-5,.,.,TRBV20-1,TGCAGTGCTAGAGGCGGCCAGGGGACCCAAGAGACCCAGTACTTC,CSARGGQGTQETQYF
TRBJ1-5,.,TRBD1,TRBV2,TGTGCCAGCAGCCCCGACAGGGTCGGCAATCAGCCCCAGCATTTT,CASSPDRVGNQPQHF
TRBJ2-1,.,TRBD2,TRBV24-1,TGTGCCACCAGTGACTTAGCGGGAGGGCCCTACAATGAGCAGTTCTTC,CATSDLAGGPYNEQFF
TRBJ1-3,few,.,TRBV7-8,TGTGCCAGCAGCAATCGACAGACTGGAAACACCATATATTTT,CASSNRQTGNTIYF
TRBJ2-2,few,.,TRBV2,TGTGCCAGCTCGACTAGGAGTATGTCCGGGGAGCTGTTTTTT,CASSTRSMSGELFF
TRBJ2-7,many,TRBD1,TRBV20-1,TGCAGTGCTGCACAGGGACAGCTCGCCTACGAGCAGTACTTC,CSAAQGQLAYEQYF
TRBJ1-6,.,.,TRBV5-6,TGTGCCAGCAGCTTGGCCTCCCGGACCCTCCACTTT,CASSLASRTLHF
TRBJ1-6,few,.,TRBV5-1,TGCGCCAGCAGCTCCGAGGGCAGATATAATTCACCCCTCCACTTT,CASSSEGRYNSPLHF
TRBJ1-1,few,TRBD1,TRBV15,TGTGCCACCAGCAGAGGAAAGACAGGGTTAACTGAAGCTTTCTTT,CATSRGKTGLTEAFF
TRBJ1-5,.,.,TRBV20-1,TGCAGTGCTAGAGCCGGGGTTAGCAATCAGCCCCAGCATTTT,CSARAGVSNQPQHF
TRBJ2-7,.,.,TRBV12-3/TRBV12-4,TGTGCCAGCAACCTTGGCGGGGTGGCGTACTACGAGCAGTACTTC,CASNLGGVAYYEQYF
TRBJ2-3,.,.,TRBV18,TGTGCCAGCTCACCACCGGAAACAGATACGCAGTATTTT,CASSPPETDTQYF